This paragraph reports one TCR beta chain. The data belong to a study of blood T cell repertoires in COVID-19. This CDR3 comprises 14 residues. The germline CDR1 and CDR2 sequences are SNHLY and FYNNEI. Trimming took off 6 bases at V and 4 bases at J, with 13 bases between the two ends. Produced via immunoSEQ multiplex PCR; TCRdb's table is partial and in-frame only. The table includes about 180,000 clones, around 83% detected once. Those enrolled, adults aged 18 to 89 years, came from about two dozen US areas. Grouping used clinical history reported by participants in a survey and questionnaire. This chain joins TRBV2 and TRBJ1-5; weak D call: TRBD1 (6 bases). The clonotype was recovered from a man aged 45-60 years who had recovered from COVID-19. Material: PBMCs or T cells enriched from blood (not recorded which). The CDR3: CASRAGQSNQPQHF. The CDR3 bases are TGTGCCAGCAGGGCAGGACAGTCAAATCAGCCCCAGCATTTT. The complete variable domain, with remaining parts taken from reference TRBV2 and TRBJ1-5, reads EPEVTQTPSHQVTQMGQEVILRCVPISNHLYFYWYRQILGQKVEFLVSFYNNEISEKSEIFDDQFSVERPDGSNFTLKIRSTKLEDSAMYFCASRAGQSNQPQHFGDGTRLSIL.